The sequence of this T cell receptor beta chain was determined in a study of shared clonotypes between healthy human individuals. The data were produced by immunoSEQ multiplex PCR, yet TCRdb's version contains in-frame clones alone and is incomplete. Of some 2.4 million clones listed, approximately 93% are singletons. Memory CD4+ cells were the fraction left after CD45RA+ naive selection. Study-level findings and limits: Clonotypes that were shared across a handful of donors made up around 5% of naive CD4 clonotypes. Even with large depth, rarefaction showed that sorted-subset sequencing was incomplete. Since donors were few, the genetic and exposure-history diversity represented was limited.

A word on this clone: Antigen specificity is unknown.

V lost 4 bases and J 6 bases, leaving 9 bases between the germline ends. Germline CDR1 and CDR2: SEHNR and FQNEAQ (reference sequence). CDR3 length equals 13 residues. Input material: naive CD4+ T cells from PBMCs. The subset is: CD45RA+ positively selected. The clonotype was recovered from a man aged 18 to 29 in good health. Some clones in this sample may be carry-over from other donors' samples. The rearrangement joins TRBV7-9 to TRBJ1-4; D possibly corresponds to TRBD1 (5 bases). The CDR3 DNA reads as TGTGCCAGCAGCTCCGTCAGGGATGAAAAACTGTTTTTT. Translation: CASSSVRDEKLFF.